The 15 T cell receptor beta chains in this list originate from one sample, sequenced in a study of T cells in Graves' hyperthyroidism and ophthalmopathy. The investigators amplified TCR beta CDR3 regions from RNA transcripts. The TCR CDR3 was amplified in a first-round RT-PCR using the HTBI primer set. TCRdb reanalysed the multiplex PCR reads using MiXCR and keeps one entry per CDR3 protein. The sample has 640,000 or so distinct CDR3 sequences; approximately 15% are singletons. The sample taken for sequencing was blood. Receptors were obtained from a woman aged 18-29 years with Graves' ophthalmopathy.

This clonotype was detected only once. Given a much more abundant clone one base away, this may be a read error. V gene TRBV30 combines with J gene TRBJ1-5; the match to TRBD1 covers 7 bases. Trimming at V came to 5 bases and at J to 6 bases, leaving 7 bases not matched to a gene. The CDR3 sequence is 13 residues long. Germline CDR1 GTSNPN, CDR2 SVGIG (reference sequence). CDR3 in amino acids: CAWSQGDSQPQHF. The CDR3 DNA reads TGTGCCTGGTCGCAGGGGGACAGTCAGCCCCAGCATTTT.

This clonotype appeared a few times. This chain connects TRBV6-6 to TRBJ1-6; D is unresolved. Trimming stripped 2 bases from V and 2 bases from J, with 13 bases between. The germline V gene has CDR1 MNHNY and CDR2 SVGAGI (reference sequence). The CDR3 sequence is 17 residues long. This chain's CDR3 is CASSYGSNLPYNSPLHF. CDR3 coding DNA: TGTGCCAGCAGTTACGGGTCTAACCTTCCCTATAATTCACCCCTCCACTTT.

The sample holds many counts of this clonotype. This sequence joins TRBV7-6 and TRBJ1-1; D is unresolved. Deletions cut 3 bases from V and 3 bases from J, with 14 bases between. This CDR3 is built from 15 residues. In germline, CDR1 is SGHVS, CDR2 FNYEAQ. This CDR3 reads CASSLSRVPHTEAFF. The CDR3 bases are TGTGCCAGCAGCTTGAGCCGGGTACCTCACACTGAAGCTTTCTTT.

This clonotype showed up many times. V is TRBV5-5 and J is TRBJ1-2, with D perhaps TRBD1 (5 bases). V was clipped by 0 bases and J by 3 bases, with 12 bases between them. The CDR3 loop spans 15 amino acids. Germline loops: CDR1 SGHKS, CDR2 YYEKEE (reference sequence). The CDR3 is CASSLEEGLYYGYTF. CDR3 sequence (DNA): TGTGCCAGCAGCTTGGAGGAGGGGCTCTACTATGGCTACACCTTC.

The gene calls are TRBV6-4 and TRBJ2-3; 9 bases align to TRBD2. CDR3 length equals 15 residues. Germline assignment: CDR1 MRHNA and CDR2 SNTAGT. V lost 6 bases to trimming and J lost 4 bases; unmatched junction nucleotides: 8. CDR3 sequence reads: CASSPSREGADTQYF. CDR3 bases: TGTGCCAGCAGCCCTTCGCGGGAGGGGGCAGATACGCAGTATTTT.

Ten or more counts support this clonotype. The chain employs TRBV12-3 or TRBV12-4 and TRBJ2-1; TRBD2 matches at 10 bases. With V trimmed by 4 bases and J by 8 bases, 14 bases remained unmatched. This CDR3 is built from 17 residues. As DNA, the CDR3 is TGTGCCAGCAGTTCGAACCCTCTAGCGGGAGAGGTCGATGAGCAGTTCTTC. Its protein is CASSSNPLAGEVDEQFF.

The chain uses TRBV7-9 and TRBJ2-7; D gene uncertain. The CDR3 is made up of 15 amino acids. The germline V gene has CDR1 SEHNR and CDR2 FQNEAQ (reference sequence). V lost 5 bases and J lost 3, with 17 bases in between. This CDR3 is CASSEGYEFFYEQYV. The CDR3 DNA is TGTGCCAGCAGCGAAGGTTATGAATTTTTCTACGAGCAGTACGTC.

This clonotype was seen many times. V gene TRBV5-1 combines with J gene TRBJ2-7; 8 nucleotides agree with TRBD1. Germline V CDR1 and CDR2: SGHRS, YFSETQ. The CDR3 loop spans 14 amino acids. The J segment lost 3 bases and the V segment lost 0 bases, leaving 2 bases of the junction unmatched. CDR3 in DNA: TGCGCCAGCAGCTTGGAACAGGGGGGCTACGAGCAGTACTTC. This encodes CASSLEQGGYEQYF.

Concerning this clonotype: At one boundary the junction diverges from the germline segment, which might be a read error. V is TRBV12-3 or TRBV12-4 and J is TRBJ2-5; the match to TRBD1 covers 7 bases. The CDR3 has 15 residues. The CDR3 DNA reads TGTGTCAGCAGCGCCGGGACAGCCGAACAAGAGACCCAGTACTTC. This sequence encodes CVSSAGTAEQETQYF.

At least ten counts were recorded for this clonotype. V gene TRBV12-3 or TRBV12-4 combines with J gene TRBJ2-2; D unclear. Trimming took off 5 bases at V and 2 bases at J, with 12 bases between the two ends. The CDR3 length is 15 residues. CDR3 nucleotide sequence: TGTGCCAGCAGTCCTTTAGGTGCCAACACCGGGGAGCTGTTTTTT. This codes for CASSPLGANTGELFF.

This clonotype showed up many times. The J gene is TRBJ1-2, the V gene TRBV4-3; no clear D. The germline V gene encodes CDR1 LGHNA and CDR2 YSLEER. The CDR3 is 15 amino acids. Trimming pared 4 bases from V and 0 bases from J, leaving 12 bases between. The DNA of the CDR3 is TGCGCCAGCAGCCTTCGTGGGATTTCTAACTATGGCTACACCTTC. Translated, it gives CASSLRGISNYGYTF.

CDR3 coding DNA: TGTGCCAGCAGTTACGTTTCCCGGGGACAGTACGAGCAGTACTTC. Amino acid sequence: CASSYVSRGQYEQYF. The rearrangement joins TRBV6-5 to TRBJ2-7, with 7 nucleotides matching TRBD1. Germline V lookup: CDR1 MNHEY, CDR2 SVGAGI. The CDR3 runs to 15 residues. The V segment lost 2 bases and the J segment 4 bases; nucleotides outside the gene matches: 8.

At least ten counts were recorded for this clonotype. At one end, the junction sequence differs from germline, possibly due to a read error. The CDR3 sequence is CASSLDTYDEQFF. CDR3 in DNA: TGTGCCAGCAGCCTAGACACCTACGATGAGCAGTTCTTC. The genes are TRBV11-2 and TRBJ2-1; the D is unclear. The CDR3 is 13 amino acids. The germline V gene has CDR1 SGHAT and CDR2 FQNNGV.

The table lists this clonotype with many counts. The J gene is TRBJ2-7, the V gene TRBV29-1; maybe TRBD2 (6 bases). Trimming stripped 4 bases from V and 0 bases from J, with 10 bases between. CDR1 is SQVTM, CDR2 ANQGSEA, per germline. This CDR3 has 13 amino acids. CDR3 residues: CSVAGGNSYEQYF. The CDR3 region has the DNA TGCAGCGTTGCTGGCGGGAACTCCTACGAGCAGTACTTC.

This clonotype was counted at least ten times. J is TRBJ2-4 and V is TRBV7-3; 16 positions match TRBD2. The CDR3 consists of 16 residues. Germline trimming cut 5 bases from V and 6 bases from J; bases unmatched to any gene: 4. Looked up from germline, CDR1 is SGHTA and CDR2 is FQGTGA. CDR3 DNA sequence: TGTGCCAGCAGCCAGGGACTAGCGGGAGGGGGAAACATTCAGTACTTC. It translates to CASSQGLAGGGNIQYF.